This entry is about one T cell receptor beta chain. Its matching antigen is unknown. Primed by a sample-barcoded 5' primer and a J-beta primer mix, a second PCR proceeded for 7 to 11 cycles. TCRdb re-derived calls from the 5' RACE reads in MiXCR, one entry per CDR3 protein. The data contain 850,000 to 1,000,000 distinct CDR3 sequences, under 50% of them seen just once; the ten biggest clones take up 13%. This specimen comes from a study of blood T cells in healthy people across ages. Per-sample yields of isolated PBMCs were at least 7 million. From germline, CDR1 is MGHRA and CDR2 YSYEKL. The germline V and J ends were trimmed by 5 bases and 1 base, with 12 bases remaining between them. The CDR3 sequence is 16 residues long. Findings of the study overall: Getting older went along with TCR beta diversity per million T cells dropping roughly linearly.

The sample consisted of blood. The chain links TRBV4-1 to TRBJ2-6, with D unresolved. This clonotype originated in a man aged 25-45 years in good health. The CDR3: CASSSPVRSGANVLTF. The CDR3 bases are TGCGCCAGCAGCTCCCCCGTGCGATCTGGGGCCAACGTCCTGACTTTC.